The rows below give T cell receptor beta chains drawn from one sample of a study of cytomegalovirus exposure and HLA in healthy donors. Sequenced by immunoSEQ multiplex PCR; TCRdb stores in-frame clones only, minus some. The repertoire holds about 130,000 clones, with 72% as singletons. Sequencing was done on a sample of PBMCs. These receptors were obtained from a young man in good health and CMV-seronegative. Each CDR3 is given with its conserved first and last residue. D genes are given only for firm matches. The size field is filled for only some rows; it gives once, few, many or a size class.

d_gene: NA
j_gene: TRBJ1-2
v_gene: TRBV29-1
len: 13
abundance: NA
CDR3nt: TGCAGCGTCGCCGAGGGGAGGGACTATGGCTACACCTTC
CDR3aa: CSVAEGRDYGYTF

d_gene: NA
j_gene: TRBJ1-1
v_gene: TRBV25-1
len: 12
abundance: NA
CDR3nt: TGTGCCAGCAGTTTCGGTCCCTCTGAAGCTTTCTTT
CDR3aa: CASSFGPSEAFF

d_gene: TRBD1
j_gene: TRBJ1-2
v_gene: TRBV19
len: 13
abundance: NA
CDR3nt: TGTGCCAGTAGAGGACAGGGAAGGAATGGCTACACCTTC
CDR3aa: CASRGQGRNGYTF

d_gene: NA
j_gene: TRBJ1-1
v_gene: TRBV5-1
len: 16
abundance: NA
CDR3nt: TGCGCCAGCAGCTTGTATATGGGCAGATCGAACACTGAAGCTTTCTTT
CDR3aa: CASSLYMGRSNTEAFF

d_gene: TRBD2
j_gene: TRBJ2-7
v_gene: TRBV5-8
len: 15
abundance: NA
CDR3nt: TGTGCCAGCAGCTTGAGCGGGATAAGCTCCTACGAGCAGTACTTC
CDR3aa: CASSLSGISSYEQYF

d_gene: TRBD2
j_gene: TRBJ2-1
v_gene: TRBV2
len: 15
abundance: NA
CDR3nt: TGTGCCAGCAGCCCAACCCGACTAGCGCAGAATGAGCAGTTCTTC
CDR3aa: CASSPTRLAQNEQFF

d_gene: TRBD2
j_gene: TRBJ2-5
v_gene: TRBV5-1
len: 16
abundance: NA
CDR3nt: TGCGCCAGCAGCTTGGGGACTAGCTTGTACCAAGAGACCCAGTACTTC
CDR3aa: CASSLGTSLYQETQYF

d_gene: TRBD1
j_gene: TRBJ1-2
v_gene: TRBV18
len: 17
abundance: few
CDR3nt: TGTGCCAGCTCACGGGAATCCGGGACAGGGGCGAACTATGGCTACACCTTC
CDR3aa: CASSRESGTGANYGYTF

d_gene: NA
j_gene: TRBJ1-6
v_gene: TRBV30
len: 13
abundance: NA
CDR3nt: TGTGCCTGGGAACAGGACCTTAATTCACCCCTCCACTTT
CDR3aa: CAWEQDLNSPLHF

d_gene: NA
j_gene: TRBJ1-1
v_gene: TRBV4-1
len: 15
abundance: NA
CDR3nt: TGCGCCAGCAGCCAAGAGGCAGGTTTGAACACTGAAGCTTTCTTT
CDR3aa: CASSQEAGLNTEAFF

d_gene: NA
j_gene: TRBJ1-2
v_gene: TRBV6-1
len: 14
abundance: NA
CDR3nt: TGTGCCAGCAGTGAAGCGCCGGGATCCTATGGCTACACCTTC
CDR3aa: CASSEAPGSYGYTF

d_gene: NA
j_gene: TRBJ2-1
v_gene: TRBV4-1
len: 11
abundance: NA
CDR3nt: TGCGCCAGCGGACCAGCGGGTGAGCAGTTCTTC
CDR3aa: CASGPAGEQFF

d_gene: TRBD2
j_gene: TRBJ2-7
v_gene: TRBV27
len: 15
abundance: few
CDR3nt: TGTGCCAGCAGGCGTAAAGGGGGACTAGTCTACGAGCAGTACTTC
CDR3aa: CASRRKGGLVYEQYF

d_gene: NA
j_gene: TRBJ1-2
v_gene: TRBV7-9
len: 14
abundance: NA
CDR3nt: TGTGCCAGCAGCTTAGCCTGGGCAGGGGATGGCTACACCTTC
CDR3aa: CASSLAWAGDGYTF

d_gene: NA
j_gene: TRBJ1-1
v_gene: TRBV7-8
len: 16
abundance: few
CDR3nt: TGTGCCAGCAGCTTTAGAGACAGTGGGATTGCCACTGAAGCTTTCTTT
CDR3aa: CASSFRDSGIATEAFF

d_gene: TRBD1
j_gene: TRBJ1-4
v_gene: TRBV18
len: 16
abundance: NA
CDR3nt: TGTGCCAGCTCACCACAGGGGGCTGCAACTAATGAAAAACTGTTTTTT
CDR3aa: CASSPQGAATNEKLFF

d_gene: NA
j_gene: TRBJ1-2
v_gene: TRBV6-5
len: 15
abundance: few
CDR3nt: TGTGCCAGCAGAGTCCCCGTGAGGGCCGTCTCAGGCTACACCTTC
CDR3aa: CASRVPVRAVSGYTF

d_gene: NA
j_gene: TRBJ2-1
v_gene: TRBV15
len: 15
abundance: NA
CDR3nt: TGTGCCACCAGCAGGGACCTGGTGAGGGATAATGAGCAGTTCTTC
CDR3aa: CATSRDLVRDNEQFF

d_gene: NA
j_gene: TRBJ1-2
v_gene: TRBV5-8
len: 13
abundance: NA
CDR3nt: TGTGCCAGCAGCACACAGGGTAACTATGGCTACACCTTC
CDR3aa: CASSTQGNYGYTF

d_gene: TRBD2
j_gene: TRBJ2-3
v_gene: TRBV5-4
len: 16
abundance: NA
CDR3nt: TGTGCCAGCAGCATGGGACTAGCGGGGAGCACAGATACGCAGTATTTT
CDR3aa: CASSMGLAGSTDTQYF

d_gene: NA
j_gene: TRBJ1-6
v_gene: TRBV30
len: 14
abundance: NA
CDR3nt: TGTGCCTGGAGTCTACGACAGACTAATTCACCCCTCCACTTT
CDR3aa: CAWSLRQTNSPLHF

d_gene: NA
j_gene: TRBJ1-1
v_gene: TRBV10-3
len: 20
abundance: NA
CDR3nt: TGTGCCATCAGTGAGTCTTATCCTCCCCCCACAGGGTATGGGCGCGCTGAAGCTTTCTTT
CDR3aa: CAISESYPPPTGYGRAEAFF

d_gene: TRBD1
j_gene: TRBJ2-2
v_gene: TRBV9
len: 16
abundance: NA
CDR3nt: TGTGCCAGCAGCGTTTGGACAGGGATGGGCACCGGGGAGCTGTTTTTT
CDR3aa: CASSVWTGMGTGELFF

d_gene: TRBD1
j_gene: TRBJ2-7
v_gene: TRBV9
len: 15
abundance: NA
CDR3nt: TGTGCCAGCAGCGCGAGGGACAGGGGGCTAGGTGAGCAGTACTTC
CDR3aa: CASSARDRGLGEQYF

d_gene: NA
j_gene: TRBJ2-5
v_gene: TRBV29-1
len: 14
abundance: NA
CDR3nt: TGCAGCGTTGTTGACACCGGTTCAGAAGAGACCCAGTACTTC
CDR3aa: CSVVDTGSEETQYF

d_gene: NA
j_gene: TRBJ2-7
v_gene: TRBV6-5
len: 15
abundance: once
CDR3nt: TGTGCCAGCAGTTACGGTCGGCAGCGAGACTACGAGCAGTACTTC
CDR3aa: CASSYGRQRDYEQYF

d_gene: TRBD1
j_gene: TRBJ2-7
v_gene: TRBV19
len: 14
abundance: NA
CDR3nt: TGTGCCAGTAGTATGACAGGGACATCCTACGAGCAGTACTTC
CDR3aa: CASSMTGTSYEQYF

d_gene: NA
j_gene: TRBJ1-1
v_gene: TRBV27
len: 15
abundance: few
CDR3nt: TGTGCCAGCAGTTTATCGACGCGGGGGAACACTGAAGCTTTCTTT
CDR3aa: CASSLSTRGNTEAFF

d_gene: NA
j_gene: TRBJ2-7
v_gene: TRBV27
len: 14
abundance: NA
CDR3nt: TGTGCCAGCAGTTTACGGGACACGTCGGGCGAGCAGTACTTC
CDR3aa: CASSLRDTSGEQYF

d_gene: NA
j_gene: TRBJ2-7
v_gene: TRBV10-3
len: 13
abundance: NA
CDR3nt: TGTGCCACCACCCCGCGTAATAACTACGAGCAGTACTTC
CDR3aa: CATTPRNNYEQYF

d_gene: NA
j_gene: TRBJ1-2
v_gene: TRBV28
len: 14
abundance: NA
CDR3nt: TGTGCCAGCAGTTTAGGCGGGTGGGCCTATGGCTACACCTTC
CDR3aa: CASSLGGWAYGYTF

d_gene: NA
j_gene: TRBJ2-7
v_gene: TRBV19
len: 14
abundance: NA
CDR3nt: TGTGCCAGTAGTATAGGAGGGCTTTCCTACGAGCAGTACTTC
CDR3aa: CASSIGGLSYEQYF

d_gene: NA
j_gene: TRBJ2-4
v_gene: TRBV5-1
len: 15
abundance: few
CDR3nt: TGCGCCAGCAGCTTGGCCCCAGGGGCGCAAAACATTCAGTACTTC
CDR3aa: CASSLAPGAQNIQYF

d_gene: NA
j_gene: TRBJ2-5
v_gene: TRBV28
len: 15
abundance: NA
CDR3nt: TGTGCCAGCAGTCGCGAGGCCCTGTACCAAGAGACCCAGTACTTC
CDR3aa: CASSREALYQETQYF

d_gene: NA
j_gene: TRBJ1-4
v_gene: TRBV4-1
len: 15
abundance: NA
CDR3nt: TGCGCCAGCAGCCAAGAGGACATTCATAATGAAAAACTGTTTTTT
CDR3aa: CASSQEDIHNEKLFF

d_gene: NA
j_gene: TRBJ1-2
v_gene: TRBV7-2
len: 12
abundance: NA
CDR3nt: TGTGCCAGCAGCTGGAGACAGGTTCCTCCCACCTTC
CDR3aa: CASSWRQVPPTF

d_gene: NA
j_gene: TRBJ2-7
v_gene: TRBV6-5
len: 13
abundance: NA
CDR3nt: TGTGCCAGCAAGTTAACTGAGTCCTACGAGCAGTACTTC
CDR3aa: CASKLTESYEQYF

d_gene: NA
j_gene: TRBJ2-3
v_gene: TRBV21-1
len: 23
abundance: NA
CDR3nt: TGTGCCAGCAGCAAAGCGCGGTTCCGGCATACTCAGGGGTCGTTTTCTAGCACAGATACGCAGTATTTT
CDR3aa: CASSKARFRHTQGSFSSTDTQYF

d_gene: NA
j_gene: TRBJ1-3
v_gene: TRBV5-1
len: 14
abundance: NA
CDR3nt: TGCGCCAGCAGAACCGGAGTCTCTGGAAACACCATATATTTT
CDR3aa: CASRTGVSGNTIYF

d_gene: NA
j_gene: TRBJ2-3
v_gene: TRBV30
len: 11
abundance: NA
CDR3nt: TGTGCCTGGAACAGGGTAAATACGCAGTATTTT
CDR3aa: CAWNRVNTQYF

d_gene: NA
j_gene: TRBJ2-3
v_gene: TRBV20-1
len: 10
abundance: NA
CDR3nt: TGCAGTGCTAGAGATCACAGGGAGTATTTT
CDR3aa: CSARDHREYF

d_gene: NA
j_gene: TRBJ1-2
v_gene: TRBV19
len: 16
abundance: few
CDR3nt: TGTGCCAGTAATTACGAGACAGGCGTTCCTTACTATGGCTACACCTTC
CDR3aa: CASNYETGVPYYGYTF

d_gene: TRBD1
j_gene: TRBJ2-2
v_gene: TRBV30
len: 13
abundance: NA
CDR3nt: TGTGCCGGGGACAGGGCCAACACCGGGGAGCTGTTTTTT
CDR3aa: CAGDRANTGELFF

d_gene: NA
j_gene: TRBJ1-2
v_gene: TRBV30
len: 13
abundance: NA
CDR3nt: TGTGCCTGGAGTCTGGGGGGGTATGTTGGCTACACCTTC
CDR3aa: CAWSLGGYVGYTF

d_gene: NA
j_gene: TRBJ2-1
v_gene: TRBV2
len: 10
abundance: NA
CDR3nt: TGTGCCAGCAGGGAGGGTGAGCGGTTCTTC
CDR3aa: CASREGERFF

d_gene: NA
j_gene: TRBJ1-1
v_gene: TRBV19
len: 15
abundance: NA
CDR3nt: TGTGCCACTAGTTTACGATCCGGGGTAGGTACTGAAGCTTTCTTT
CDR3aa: CATSLRSGVGTEAFF

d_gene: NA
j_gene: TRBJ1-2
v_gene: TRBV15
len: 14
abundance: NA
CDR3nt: TGTGCCACCAGCAGAGAGGCAGGGGCGGATGGCTACACCTTC
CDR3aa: CATSREAGADGYTF

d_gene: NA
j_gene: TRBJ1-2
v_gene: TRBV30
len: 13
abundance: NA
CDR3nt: TGTGCCTGGAGTCCGAGCAGGGACTATGGCTACACCTTC
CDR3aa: CAWSPSRDYGYTF

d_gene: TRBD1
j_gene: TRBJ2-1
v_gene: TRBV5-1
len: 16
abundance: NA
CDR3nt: TGCGCCAGCAGCCGACTCTCCAGGGGGTATGACAATGAGCAGTTCTTC
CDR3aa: CASSRLSRGYDNEQFF

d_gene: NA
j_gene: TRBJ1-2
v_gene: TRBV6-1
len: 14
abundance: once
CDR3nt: TGTGCCAGCAGTGAAGCGGTACACAAGTATGGCTACACCTTC
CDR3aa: CASSEAVHKYGYTF

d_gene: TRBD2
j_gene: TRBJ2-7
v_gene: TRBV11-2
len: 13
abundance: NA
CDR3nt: TGTGCCAGCAGGCTAGCGGGGGATTACGAGCAGTACTTC
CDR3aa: CASRLAGDYEQYF

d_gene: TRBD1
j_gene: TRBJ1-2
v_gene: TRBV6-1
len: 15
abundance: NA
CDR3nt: TGTGCCAGCAGTGAACTCTTAACAGGGGATTATGGCTACACCTTC
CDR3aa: CASSELLTGDYGYTF